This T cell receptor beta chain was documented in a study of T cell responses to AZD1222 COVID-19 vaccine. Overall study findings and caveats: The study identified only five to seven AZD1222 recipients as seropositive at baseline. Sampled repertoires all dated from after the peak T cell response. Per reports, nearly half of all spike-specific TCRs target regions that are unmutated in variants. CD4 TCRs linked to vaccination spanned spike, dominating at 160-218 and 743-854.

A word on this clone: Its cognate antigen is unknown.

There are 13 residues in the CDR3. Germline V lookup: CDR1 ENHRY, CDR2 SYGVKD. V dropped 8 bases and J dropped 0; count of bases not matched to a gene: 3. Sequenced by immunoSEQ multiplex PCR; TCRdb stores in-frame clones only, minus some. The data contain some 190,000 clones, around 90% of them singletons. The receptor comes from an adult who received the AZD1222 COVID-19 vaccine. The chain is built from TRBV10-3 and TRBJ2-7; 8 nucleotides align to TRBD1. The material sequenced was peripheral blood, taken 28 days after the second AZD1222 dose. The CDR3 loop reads CAIGQGGSYEQYF. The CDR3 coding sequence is TGTGCCATCGGACAGGGAGGCTCCTACGAGCAGTACTTC.